This passage covers 15 T cell receptor beta chains from one sample sequenced in a study of shared clonotypes between healthy human individuals. Sequenced by immunoSEQ multiplex PCR; TCRdb stores in-frame clones only, minus some. The sample consists of about 580,000 clones, 98% of them appearing once. In the naive CD8 group, cells lacked CD45RO and were positively selected for CCR7, so terminally differentiated effector memory CD45RA+ cells were left out. The sample was naive CD8+ T cells sorted from blood. The receptors were sampled from a young man in good health.

Here the CDR3 DNA reads TGCAGCGCCACGTCGGGTGACAGAGACTACGAGCAGTACTTC. Amino acid sequence: CSATSGDRDYEQYF. The gene calls are TRBV29-1 and TRBJ2-7; TRBD1 is a possible D gene (5 bases). Germline assignment: CDR1 SQVTM and CDR2 ANQGSEA. Trimming stripped 7 bases from V and 3 bases from J, with 19 bases between. The CDR3 runs 14 residues.

V and J are TRBV4-1 and TRBJ2-3; 7 nucleotides match TRBD2. Losses at the gene ends were 0 bases for V and 3 bases for J; bases not matched to a gene: 3. Per the germline V gene, CDR1 is MGHRA and CDR2 is YSYEKL. This CDR3 spans 15 amino acids. CDR3 sequence reads: CASSQEASGTDTQYF. The CDR3 DNA is TGCGCCAGCAGCCAAGAGGCTAGCGGAACAGATACGCAGTATTTT.

V and J are TRBV7-9 and TRBJ2-7, with TRBD1 as a possible D gene (8 bases). The CDR3 length is 15 residues. From germline, CDR1 is SEHNR and CDR2 FQNEAQ (reference sequence). The V and J ends lost 5 bases and 0 bases respectively, with 14 bases between them. CDR3 in DNA: TGTGCCAGCAGCGGGGGGGACAGGAACTCCTACGAGCAGTACTTC. Translated, it gives CASSGGDRNSYEQYF.

The chain recombines TRBV11-3 with TRBJ2-2, with D possibly TRBD2 on 7 matching bases. The CDR3 spans 15 residues. Germline lookup yields CDR1 SGHNT and CDR2 YENEEA. Trimming removed 5 bases at V and 4 bases at J, with 14 bases between. The CDR3 sequence is CASSNGGLGTGELFF. The CDR3 DNA is TGTGCCAGCAGCAACGGGGGGCTCGGCACCGGGGAGCTGTTTTTT.

This clone was observed once. Other DNA sequences from this sample encode an identical CDR3 as well. The chain links TRBV28 to TRBJ2-1, with D unresolved. The CDR3 length is 12 residues. Between the trimmed V and J ends, which lost 3 bases and 4 bases, there was a span of 4 bases. Per the germline V gene, CDR1 is MDHEN and CDR2 is SYDVKM. CDR3 DNA sequence: TGTGCCAGCAGTTTCTCTTACAATGAGCAGTTCTTC. Translating it yields CASSFSYNEQFF.

The V gene is TRBV25-1, the J gene TRBJ1-1, with a possible D match to TRBD1 (5 bases). The CDR3 is made up of 14 amino acids. V shed 1 base and J shed 8 bases, with 14 bases lying between them. Germline V gene lookup returns CDR1 MGHDK and CDR2 SYGVNS. CDR3: CASSEFGEGFEAFF. CDR3 nucleotide sequence: TGTGCCAGCAGTGAATTTGGGGAGGGGTTCGAAGCTTTCTTT.

The V and J genes are TRBV7-9 and TRBJ1-2; no clear D gene. Trimming stripped 0 bases from V and 8 bases from J, with 7 bases between. Germline CDR1 reads SEHNR; CDR2 reads FQNEAQ (reference sequence). The CDR3 is 12 residues long. Here the CDR3 reads CASSLADGGYTF. In nucleotides, the CDR3 is TGTGCCAGCAGCTTAGCGGATGGCGGCTACACCTTC.

This rearrangement joins TRBV6-1 to TRBJ2-7, with 8 bases lining up with TRBD2. The germline gives CDR1 MNHNS, CDR2 SASEGT. The junction had 5 bases not matched to a gene; V was cut back by 1 base and J by 3 bases. CDR3 length: 15 amino acids. The DNA of the CDR3 is TGTGCCAGCAGTGAAGGAAATAGCGGGAACTACGAGCAGTACTTC. Encoded protein: CASSEGNSGNYEQYF.

This clone has only one observation. This chain joins TRBV30 and TRBJ2-1; weak D call: TRBD2 (6 bases). The ends were cut back, 4 bases at V and 6 bases at J, with 13 bases in the middle. Germline CDR1 reads GTSNPN; CDR2 reads SVGIG (reference sequence). The CDR3 is 13 residues long. The CDR3 coding sequence is TGTGCCTGGACGGAGGGATTTGGCAATGAGCAGTTCTTC. The encoded protein is CAWTEGFGNEQFF. Together with reference TRBV30 and TRBJ2-1, the CDR3 gives the full variable domain: SQTIHQWPATLVQPVGSPLSLECTVEGTSNPNLYWYRQAAGRGLQLLFYSVGIGQISSEVPQNLSASRPQDRQFILSSKKLLLSDSGFYLCAWTEGFGNEQFFGPGTRLTVL.

The chain combines TRBV9 with TRBJ2-1; no firm D call. Germline V gene data show CDR1 as SGDLS and CDR2 as YYNGEE. V lost 7 bases to trimming and J lost 1 base, with 15 bases between them. This CDR3 has 15 amino acids. Written as DNA, the CDR3 is TGTGCCAGCGGTGATTCCACGCGGTCCTACAATGAGCAGTTCTTC. This translates into CASGDSTRSYNEQFF.

This clone was seen once. The chain joins TRBV18 to TRBJ2-2; D gene uncertain. The CDR3 loop spans 15 amino acids. From germline, CDR1 is KGHSH and CDR2 LQKENI. The V end lost 2 bases, the J end lost 6 bases, and 13 bases lay between the germline ends. The CDR3 sequence: CASSPTAPGPGELFF. For the CDR3, the DNA is TGTGCCAGCTCACCAACGGCCCCGGGTCCCGGGGAGCTGTTTTTT.

The V and J genes are TRBV5-1 and TRBJ2-7; D is undetermined. From germline, CDR1 is SGHRS and CDR2 YFSETQ. Between the trimmed V and J ends, which lost 4 bases and 3 bases, there was a span of 17 bases. The CDR3 sequence is 15 residues long. CDR3 region: CASSIATDLNYEQYF. CDR3 bases: TGCGCCAGCAGCATCGCTACGGACCTGAACTACGAGCAGTACTTC.

The V call is TRBV5-4, the J call TRBJ2-1, with a weak D call TRBD2 (5 bases). CDR3 size: 14 residues. Germline loops: CDR1 SGHNT, CDR2 YYREEE (reference sequence). The V and J ends lost 1 base and 2 bases respectively, with 7 bases between them. CDR3 sequence reads: CASSLRGPYNEQFF. The DNA for the CDR3 is TGTGCCAGCAGCTTGCGCGGGCCCTACAATGAGCAGTTCTTC.

The chain links TRBV10-3 to TRBJ2-7; tentative D call: TRBD1 (5 bases). V lost 6 bases and J 4 bases, leaving 25 bases between the germline ends. Per the germline V gene, CDR1 is ENHRY and CDR2 is SYGVKD. This CDR3 has 17 amino acids. CDR3 in amino acids: CAISNLGREGLGYEQYF. Written as DNA, the CDR3 is TGTGCCATCAGCAATCTGGGCAGGGAAGGTTTAGGGTACGAGCAGTACTTC.

The chain carries TRBV27 and TRBJ2-3; tentatively, D is TRBD2 (5 bases). This CDR3 spans 14 amino acids. Per the germline V gene, CDR1 is MNHEY and CDR2 is SMNVEV (reference sequence). V shed 6 bases and J shed 2 bases, with 12 bases lying between them. Here the CDR3 reads CASRRAEVTDTQYF. The CDR3 region has the DNA TGTGCCAGCAGGAGGGCCGAGGTCACAGATACGCAGTATTTT.